This TCR beta chain is drawn from a study of beta chain features in type 1 diabetes. Sort purity for all populations was recorded as exceeding 98%. About this clone: Its antigen is undetermined.

Findings and caveats of the study: Within each of all four CD4+ subsets, Type 1 diabetes patients had TCRB CDR3s that were moderately but significantly shorter. Compared with healthy donors, patients appeared to share more similar naive, central memory and regulatory TCRB repertoires.

The CDR3 covers 16 residues. With V trimmed by 3 bases and J by 3 bases, 9 bases remained unmatched. Germline CDR1 reads SGDLS; CDR2 reads YYNGEE. cDNA synthesis used the whole RNA isolate, giving expressed TCRB sequences. The assay was immunoSEQ multiplex PCR, and TCRdb's table has in-frame clones only and misses some. The sample carries roughly 310,000 clones, more than 9.5% recorded once. This TCR derives from a woman aged 25 to 45 in good health. The sequencing input was naive CD4+ T cells from blood. The chain recombines TRBV9 with TRBJ2-3; 8 nucleotides align to TRBD1. This chain's CDR3 is CASSGKTGATTDTQYF. CDR3 coding DNA: TGTGCCAGCAGCGGAAAGACAGGGGCTACGACAGATACGCAGTATTTT. Full variable domain (missing parts from reference TRBV9 and TRBJ2-3): DSGVTQTPKHLITATGQRVTLRCSPRSGDLSVYWYQQSLDQGLQFLIQYYNGEERAKGNILERFSAQQFPDLHSELNLSSLELGDSALYFCASSGKTGATTDTQYFGPGTRLTVL.